This note documents a single T cell receptor (beta chain) sequence. Its specificity is not known. This specimen comes from a study of T cell responses to AZD1222 COVID-19 vaccine. General study results and limits: Increased Spike-specific TCR breadth and depth were observed after two AZD1222 doses. Repertoire sampling occurred only after the peak T cell response.

Germline V gene lookup returns CDR1 LGHNA and CDR2 YNFKEQ. V was clipped by 0 bases and J by 7 bases; unmatched bases: 7. CDR3 length equals 15 residues. Clones were read by immunoSEQ multiplex PCR, and TCRdb kept only the in-frame ones, dropping some. The data contain about 150,000 clones, 88% of them singletons. This receptor was taken from an adult who received the MenACWY meningococcal vaccine as a control. The sequenced sample was peripheral blood, obtained 28 days after the second dose of the MenACWY control vaccine. The gene calls are TRBV4-2 and TRBJ1-1, with 8 bases aligning to TRBD1. CDR3 DNA: TGTGCCAGCAGCCAAGATCGGACAGGGTCGGTTGAAGCTTTCTTT. The encoded protein is CASSQDRTGSVEAFF.